One and the same sample provided the 12 T cell receptor beta chains below, sequenced in a study of response to subunit inactivated influenza vaccine. TCRdb itself ran the RT-PCR reads through MiXCR, one entry per CDR3 protein. The data show around 480,000 distinct CDR3 sequences, 16% seen once. The source was CD4+ T cells sorted from PBMCs, collected about 23 months after vaccination. Receptors originate from a man aged 45 to 75 who received an inactivated influenza vaccine.

This clonotype turned up a few times. This chain joins TRBV10-3 and TRBJ2-3; 8 bases are a match to TRBD1. CDR3 size: 16 residues. Germline loops: CDR1 ENHRY, CDR2 SYGVKD. Trimming took 4 bases from V and 1 from J; bases not matched to a gene: 7. CDR3: CAISAGQGGGTDTQYF. The DNA for the CDR3 is TGTGCCATCAGTGCCGGACAGGGTGGAGGCACAGATACGCAGTATTTT.

The table lists this clonotype with a few counts. V gene TRBV11-2 combines with J gene TRBJ2-1, with TRBD2 identical over 10 bases. CDR3 size: 16 residues. From germline, CDR1 is SGHAT and CDR2 FQNNGV. The ends lost 3 bases at V and 4 bases at J; junction bases unmatched: 6. The CDR3 sequence is CASSFQAGGPYNEQFF. DNA for the CDR3: TGTGCCAGCAGCTTCCAAGCGGGAGGGCCTTACAATGAGCAGTTCTTC. Full variable domain (missing parts from reference TRBV11-2 and TRBJ2-1): EAGVAQSPRYKIIEKRQSVAFWCNPISGHATLYWYQQILGQGPKLLIQFQNNGVVDDSQLPKDRFSAERLKGVDSTLKIQPAKLEDSAVYLCASSFQAGGPYNEQFFGPGTRLTVL.

This clonotype has ten or more counts. This sequence joins TRBV12-3 or TRBV12-4 and TRBJ2-2; D call uncertain. The length of the CDR3 is 15 residues. V was clipped by 3 bases and J by 1 base, with 9 bases between them. The CDR3 here is CASSLGFRNTGELFF. CDR3 DNA: TGTGCCAGCAGTTTGGGGTTCCGGAACACCGGGGAGCTGTTTTTT.

This rearrangement joins TRBV20-1 to TRBJ1-4, with TRBD1 as a possible D gene (6 bases). Germline CDR1 and CDR2: DFQATT and SNEGSKA (reference sequence). The CDR3 extends over 13 amino acids. Trimming pared 3 bases from V and 7 bases from J, leaving 12 bases between. CDR3 region: CSASRGAGEKLFF. Here the CDR3 DNA reads TGCAGTGCTAGCCGGGGGGCCGGTGAAAAACTGTTTTTT.

This clonotype appeared a few times. This rearrangement joins TRBV29-1 to TRBJ2-5; D is undetermined. Germline CDR1 SQVTM, CDR2 ANQGSEA. CDR3 length: 13 amino acids. Trimming removed 7 bases at V and 5 bases at J, with 17 bases between. The CDR3 DNA sequence: TGCAGCGCTTGTTTCCAGCCGGGCGAGACCCAGTACTTC. It specifies CSACFQPGETQYF.

This clonotype has more than one count but fewer than ten. The chain has TRBV20-1 and TRBJ2-7; 7 bases map to TRBD2. In germline, CDR1 is DFQATT, CDR2 SNEGSKA (reference sequence). Losses at the gene ends were 3 bases for V and 3 bases for J; bases not matched to a gene: 8. The CDR3 spans 14 residues. As DNA, the CDR3 is TGCAGTGCTAGGGACTTAGCGGGCATCTACGAGCAGTACTTC. Amino acid sequence: CSARDLAGIYEQYF.

The rearrangement joins TRBV11-3 to TRBJ2-2; D unresolved. V was trimmed by 6 bases and J by 3 bases, leaving 14 bases between them. The length of the CDR3 is 15 residues. From germline, CDR1 is SGHNT and CDR2 YENEEA. This CDR3 reads CASSLMGLDTGELFF. The CDR3 bases are TGTGCCAGCAGTCTTATGGGCCTCGACACCGGGGAGCTGTTTTTT.

CDR3 region: CSVSIRGGYEQYF. The CDR3 DNA sequence: TGCAGCGTTTCTATCAGGGGTGGCTACGAGCAGTACTTC. The genes are TRBV29-1 and TRBJ2-7; a weak D match, TRBD1 (6 bases). Germline V gene lookup returns CDR1 SQVTM and CDR2 ANQGSEA. Trimming shortened V by 5 bases and J by 3 bases, and 14 bases separated the two germline ends. The CDR3 length is 13 residues.

This clonotype was found a few times. The V gene is TRBV15, the J gene TRBJ2-5, with D perhaps TRBD1 (6 bases). The V end lost 0 bases, the J end lost 1 base, and 9 bases lay between the germline ends. Per germline, CDR1 LNHNV and CDR2 YYDKDF (reference sequence). The CDR3 sequence is 15 residues long. CDR3 coding DNA: TGTGCCACCAGCAGAGACGGACAGATCCAAGAGACCCAGTACTTC. It encodes CATSRDGQIQETQYF.

The chain joins TRBV20-1 to TRBJ1-5, with 8 positions matching TRBD1. Germline V lookup: CDR1 DFQATT, CDR2 SNEGSKA (reference sequence). The CDR3 contains 16 residues. Trimming took 1 base from V and 6 from J; bases not matched to a gene: 11. CDR3 DNA sequence: TGCAGTGCTAGAGGCCGGGGACAGGAGCATACTCAGCCCCAGCATTTT. Its translation: CSARGRGQEHTQPQHF.

The chain uses TRBV20-1 and TRBJ2-7; 7 bases fit TRBD1. The junction had 7 bases not matched to a gene; V was cut back by 4 bases and J by 1 base. The germline CDR1 and CDR2 sequences are DFQATT and SNEGSKA (reference sequence). The CDR3 is made up of 14 amino acids. CDR3 in DNA: TGCAGTGCTACTGGGACAGTAGGGTCCTACGAGCAGTACTTC. It yields the protein CSATGTVGSYEQYF.

Of note for this clonotype: Germline is not matched at one junction end, which may reflect a read error. The chain has TRBV5-5 and TRBJ2-1; perhaps D is TRBD1 or TRBD2 (5 bases each). Germline V CDR1 and CDR2: SGHKS, YYEKEE (reference sequence). CDR3 length equals 14 residues. DNA for the CDR3: TGTGCCAGTGACTCGGGGCAGACCTACAAGGAGCAGTTCTTC. This sequence encodes CASDSGQTYKEQFF.